The next 5 T cell receptor beta chains were all read from a single sample in a study of beta chain features in type 1 diabetes (dated by TCRdb to 2017 to 2018). What the study reported, not specific to this receptor: A moderate but significant shortening of TCRB CDR3 length was observed in type 1 diabetes patients in all four CD4+ subsets.

Antigens for these TCRs are unknown. Library prep was done by the immunoSEQ multiplex PCR assay. All of the isolated RNA was reverse transcribed with the High Capacity cDNA Reverse Transcription Kit, so expressed TCRB transcripts were sequenced. TCRdb limited this immuneACCESS table to in-frame rearrangements with V and J called. A share of clones is missing; checked studies link under half to unresolved V genes, and the rest is unexplained. This sample has about 270,000 clones in its table, and 14% of those were observed once. The top ten constitute 0.015% to 0.02% of the sample. The sample comprised naive CD4+ T cells from blood. Taken with the paper, the label for cell subset or site translates to: true naive CD4+ T cells. These receptors originate from a man younger than 40 with type 1 diabetes.

This clone has just a few counts. J is TRBJ2-1 and V is TRBV7-3; D possibly corresponds to TRBD2 (5 bases). The CDR3 has 12 residues. The germline CDR1 and CDR2 sequences are SGHTA and FQGTGA. V was clipped by 4 bases and J by 5 bases, with 6 bases between them. This CDR3 is CASSSGNNEQFF. In DNA form, the CDR3 reads TGTGCCAGCAGCTCGGGGAACAATGAGCAGTTCTTC.

The chain couples TRBV29-1 to TRBJ2-2; 11 nucleotides agree with TRBD2. The CDR3 has 16 residues. Germline V gene sequence: CDR1 SQVTM, CDR2 ANQGSEA. Losses at the gene ends were 6 bases for V and 2 bases for J; bases not matched to a gene: 8. The CDR3 DNA sequence: TGCAGCGTGGGGACTAGCGGTTCTCTTAACACCGGGGAGCTGTTTTTT. Its protein is CSVGTSGSLNTGELFF.

This clone was counted a few times. V usage is TRBV9 and J usage is TRBJ1-2; D is unresolved. The V gene's germline CDR1 is SGDLS and CDR2 YYNGEE. The V gene lost 0 bases and the J gene lost 1 base, with 4 bases spanning the gap. This CDR3 has 13 residues. For the CDR3, the DNA is TGTGCCAGCAGCGTAGACGGTAACTATGGCTACACCTTC. Protein sequence: CASSVDGNYGYTF.

This clone showed up just a few times. The rearrangement links TRBV10-3 to TRBJ2-1; possibly TRBD1 for D (5 bases). CDR1 ENHRY and CDR2 SYGVKD come from the germline V gene. This CDR3 spans 13 amino acids. V lost 5 bases and J 5 bases, leaving 10 bases between the germline ends. The CDR3 loop is CAISKTVNNEQFF. In DNA, the CDR3 is TGTGCCATCAGTAAGACAGTTAACAATGAGCAGTTCTTC.

The J gene is TRBJ2-6, the V gene TRBV6-6, with TRBD1 matching 10 bases. CDR3 length equals 15 residues. Germline CDR1 is MNHNY and CDR2 is SVGAGI (reference sequence). The V gene end was trimmed by 6 bases and the J gene end by 2 bases; junction bases not matched to a gene: 1. CDR3 residues: CASRDRGAGANVLTF. The CDR3 region has the DNA TGTGCCAGCAGGGACAGGGGGGCTGGGGCCAACGTCCTGACTTTC.